These 29 T cell receptor beta chains were sequenced from one sample in a study of shared clonotypes between healthy human individuals. Using immunoSEQ multiplex PCR, the repertoire was profiled, and TCRdb retains in-frame clones only, with some absent. The sample holds more than 2,000,000 clones, about 92% seen once. Sequences were obtained from naive CD4+ T cells sorted from blood. The subset here: CD45RA+ positively selected. The receptor set was obtained from a man between 18 and 35 years old in good health.

This clone has just a few counts. V and J are TRBV2 and TRBJ1-1; TRBD1 aligns across 8 bases. Germline V gene lookup returns CDR1 SNHLY and CDR2 FYNNEI. The CDR3 sequence is 14 residues long. J gave up 3 bases and V 6 bases, and 6 bases lay outside the gene matches. The CDR3 sequence: CASRQTGVDTEAFF. CDR3 DNA sequence: TGTGCCAGCAGACAGACAGGGGTTGACACTGAAGCTTTCTTT.

This chain links TRBV7-2 with TRBJ2-7; TRBD2 agrees at 14 bases. The CDR3 runs 15 residues. Germline lookup yields CDR1 SGHTA and CDR2 FQGNSA. V shed 5 bases, J shed 6 bases, and the junction held 6 bases outside the gene matches. The CDR3 DNA follows: TGTGCCAGCAGCCTCGGACTAGCGGGAGGAACCGAGCAGTACTTC. This codes for CASSLGLAGGTEQYF.

This rearrangement joins TRBV9 to TRBJ2-7; possibly TRBD1 for D (5 bases). Germline V gene lookup returns CDR1 SGDLS and CDR2 YYNGEE. V was cut by 2 bases and J by 3 bases, with 12 bases left in between. The CDR3 length is 14 residues. This CDR3 is CASSVSDTYYEQYF. Here the CDR3 DNA reads TGTGCCAGCAGCGTTTCGGACACTTACTACGAGCAGTACTTC.

This chain joins TRBV5-1 and TRBJ1-2; D ambiguous. This CDR3 spans 14 amino acids. CDR1 and CDR2 (germline): SGHRS, YFSETQ. With 1 base removed from V and 5 bases from J, the gap between germline ends came to 12 bases. The CDR3 nucleotides are TGCGCCAGCAGCTTGACGGGGTTCGGTTATGGCTACACCTTC. Protein: CASSLTGFGYGYTF. The full variable domain, rest sourced from reference TRBV5-1 and TRBJ1-2, is KAGVTQTPRYLIKTRGQQVTLSCSPISGHRSVSWYQQTPGQGLQFLFEYFSETQRNKGNFPGRFSGRQFSNSRSEMNVSTLELGDSALYLCASSLTGFGYGYTFGSGTRLTVV.

V gene TRBV9 combines with J gene TRBJ2-5, with a weak D call TRBD1 (5 bases). Germline V gene sequence: CDR1 SGDLS, CDR2 YYNGEE. V lost 4 bases and J 4 bases, leaving 14 bases between the germline ends. The CDR3 consists of 14 residues. The CDR3 nucleotides read TGTGCCAGCAGCACAGACCAGGGCGGAGAGACCCAGTACTTC. It specifies CASSTDQGGETQYF.

This chain links TRBV7-2 with TRBJ1-2, with a tentative D call TRBD1 (6 bases). V lost 5 bases to trimming and J lost 4 bases, with 14 bases between them. The germline CDR1 and CDR2 sequences are SGHTA and FQGNSA. CDR3 size: 14 residues. The CDR3 bases are TGTGCCAGCAGCCAATTGGACAGCCCCTATGGCTACACCTTC. It codes for CASSQLDSPYGYTF.

The rearrangement links TRBV4-2 to TRBJ2-7; a possible D gene is TRBD1 (6 bases). Per germline, CDR1 LGHNA and CDR2 YNFKEQ. V lost 3 bases, J lost 6 bases, and 15 bases lay in between. This CDR3 has 14 residues. CDR3 in DNA: TGTGCCAGCAGCCACACATTCGGACAGTCCGAGCAGTACTTC. This gives the protein CASSHTFGQSEQYF.

The V and J genes are TRBV19 and TRBJ1-2; possibly TRBD1 for D (5 bases). Trimming left V 0 bases short and J 4 bases short, with 15 bases between. The germline CDR1 and CDR2 sequences are LNHDA and SQIVND (reference sequence). This CDR3 region has 16 residues. CDR3 loop: CASSIDWGRNLYGYTF. The CDR3 DNA follows: TGTGCCAGTAGTATAGATTGGGGCAGGAACCTCTATGGCTACACCTTC.

The chain joins TRBV2 to TRBJ1-6; weak D call: TRBD1 (6 bases). Per the germline V gene, CDR1 is SNHLY and CDR2 is FYNNEI. There are 16 residues in the CDR3. V lost 6 bases, J lost 11 bases, and 23 bases lay in between. The CDR3 loop is CASRPGVERKDPPLHF. For the CDR3, the DNA is TGTGCCAGCAGGCCAGGGGTTGAAAGGAAGGATCCACCCCTCCACTTT.

This clone was seen a handful of times. This chain links TRBV27 with TRBJ1-2; D is perhaps TRBD1 (6 bases). The CDR3 totals 13 residues. With 2 bases removed from V and 7 bases from J, the gap between germline ends came to 11 bases. Germline CDR1 is MNHEY and CDR2 is SMNVEV (reference sequence). The CDR3 sequence: CASSLVGASGYTF. The CDR3 region has the DNA TGTGCCAGCAGTTTAGTGGGGGCGAGTGGCTACACCTTC.

The chain links TRBV30 to TRBJ1-1; TRBD1 matches at 7 bases. Germline CDR1 reads GTSNPN; CDR2 reads SVGIG (reference sequence). V shed 4 bases, J shed 4 bases, and the junction held 3 bases outside the gene matches. This CDR3 contains 12 residues. As DNA, the CDR3 is TGTGCCTGGACCGGACAGGCCACTGAAGCTTTCTTT. Translation: CAWTGQATEAFF.

This clone has only a few counts. The sample contains more than one DNA sequence encoding this CDR3. V is TRBV7-2 and J is TRBJ1-1; the D gene is possibly TRBD1 (5 bases). V was pared by 5 bases and J by 1 base, with 11 bases between. Germline V lookup: CDR1 SGHTA, CDR2 FQGNSA. The CDR3 is 14 residues long. The CDR3 reads CASSLKGQNTEAFF. The CDR3 coding sequence is TGTGCCAGCAGCCTTAAGGGGCAGAACACTGAAGCTTTCTTT.

CDR3 in amino acids: CASSRMTGASGNTIYF. In nucleotides, the CDR3 is TGTGCCAGCAGCCGAATGACAGGGGCCTCTGGAAACACCATATATTTT. This chain uses TRBV7-6 with TRBJ1-3, with TRBD1 identical over 8 bases. Germline V gives CDR1 SGHVS, CDR2 FNYEAQ. Trimming took 5 bases from V and 0 from J; bases not matched to a gene: 6. The CDR3 spans 16 residues.

This sequence joins TRBV11-2 and TRBJ2-1; D ambiguous. Germline V CDR1 and CDR2: SGHAT, FQNNGV. CDR3 length: 15 amino acids. V was clipped by 5 bases and J by 0 bases, with 11 bases between them. CDR3 sequence: CASSPESLSYNEQFF. The CDR3 coding sequence is TGTGCCAGCAGCCCGGAGTCCCTCTCCTACAATGAGCAGTTCTTC.

The J gene is TRBJ2-2, the V gene TRBV6-1, with 7 positions matching TRBD1. The germline CDR1 and CDR2 sequences are MNHNS and SASEGT. V shed 4 bases and J 5 bases; nucleotides not matched to a gene: 10. This CDR3 has 16 residues. The CDR3 DNA reads as TGTGCCAGCAGTGCGCTAGGGGGCGTATCGACCGGGGAGCTGTTTTTT. The encoded protein is CASSALGGVSTGELFF.

V usage is TRBV15 and J usage is TRBJ1-4; 10 bases fit TRBD1. The CDR3 loop spans 15 amino acids. V gave up 1 base and J gave up 8 bases; unmatched junction bases: 4. Germline-derived CDR1 and CDR2 are LNHNV and YYDKDF (reference sequence). The CDR3 nucleotides are TGTGCCACCAGCAGAGGGACAGGGGGTAGGGAAAAACTGTTTTTT. The encoded protein is CATSRGTGGREKLFF. The full variable domain, rest sourced from reference TRBV15 and TRBJ1-4, is DAMVIQNPRYQVTQFGKPVTLSCSQTLNHNVMYWYQQKSSQAPKLLFHYYDKDFNNEADTPDNFQSRRPNTSFCFLDIRSPGLGDTAMYLCATSRGTGGREKLFFGSGTQLSVL.

The count of this clone is one. This chain uses TRBV19 with TRBJ2-7; maybe TRBD2 (6 bases). Trimming cost V 1 base and J 6 bases, with 10 bases left between them. CDR1 and CDR2 (germline): LNHDA, SQIVND (reference sequence). The CDR3 is 13 amino acids. The CDR3 DNA reads TGTGCCAGTAGTATAGTAGGAGGGCTCGAGCAGTACTTC. Protein sequence: CASSIVGGLEQYF.

On this clone itself: Other DNA sequences in this sample translate to the same CDR3. This rearrangement joins TRBV30 to TRBJ2-7, with D tentatively TRBD2 (5 bases). The ends were cut back, 1 base at V and 3 bases at J, with 7 bases in the middle. The V gene's germline CDR1 is GTSNPN and CDR2 SVGIG (reference sequence). The CDR3 spans 12 residues. The CDR3, as DNA: TGTGCCTGGAGTGCCACTAGCTACGAGCAGTACTTC. It translates to CAWSATSYEQYF.

Comments on this clone: In the same sample, other DNA sequences code for this CDR3. The chain carries TRBV5-1 and TRBJ1-3; 10 bases agree with TRBD1. CDR3 size: 15 residues. CDR1 and CDR2 from the germline V gene are SGHRS and YFSETQ. Trimming took 2 bases from V and 2 from J; bases not matched to a gene: 1. The chain's CDR3 is CASSLGTGAGNTIYF. The CDR3 DNA reads TGCGCCAGCAGCTTAGGGACAGGGGCTGGAAACACCATATATTTT.

The V gene is TRBV9, the J gene TRBJ2-2; 9 bases are a match to TRBD2. The CDR3 is made up of 15 amino acids. V shed 6 bases and J 2 bases; nucleotides not matched to a gene: 5. CDR1 and CDR2 from the germline V gene are SGDLS and YYNGEE. The CDR3 coding sequence is TGTGCCAGCACTCCGGGACTAGCCAACACCGGGGAGCTGTTTTTT. Translated: CASTPGLANTGELFF.

This chain links TRBV13 with TRBJ1-2; TRBD1 aligns across 10 bases. V gave up 3 bases and J gave up 9 bases; unmatched junction bases: 10. Germline lookup yields CDR1 PRHDT and CDR2 FYEKMQ (reference sequence). The CDR3 has 15 amino acids. In DNA, the CDR3 is TGTGCCAGCAGCTTCCGGGACAGGGGTCCCCTAAGCTACACCTTC. As protein: CASSFRDRGPLSYTF.

The chain is built from TRBV5-1 and TRBJ2-5; 14 bases are shared with TRBD2. Germline trimming cut 4 bases from V and 5 bases from J; bases unmatched to any gene: 10. The germline V gene has CDR1 SGHRS and CDR2 YFSETQ. There are 17 residues in the CDR3. DNA of the CDR3: TGCGCCAGCAGCCGGGAGGGACTAGCGGGAGCAGGGGAGACCCAGTACTTC. Its translation is CASSREGLAGAGETQYF.

In its sample, this clone was seen once. V usage is TRBV2 and J usage is TRBJ1-2, with a weak D call TRBD1 (5 bases). Trimming pared 7 bases from V and 5 bases from J, leaving 17 bases between. This CDR3 comprises 14 residues. From germline, CDR1 is SNHLY and CDR2 FYNNEI. The CDR3 region is CASKSTATTYGYTF. CDR3 nucleotide sequence: TGTGCCAGCAAATCGACAGCGACTACTTATGGCTACACCTTC.

This CDR3 is CASSEWGQPIGGTGELFF. The DNA for the CDR3 is TGTGCCAGCAGTGAATGGGGACAGCCCATCGGAGGGACCGGGGAGCTGTTTTTT. This sequence joins TRBV6-1 and TRBJ2-2; the D gene is possibly TRBD1 (7 bases). Deletions cut 2 bases from V and 5 bases from J, with 21 bases between. This CDR3 region has 18 residues. CDR1 and CDR2 (germline): MNHNS, SASEGT.

This clone was detected only a few times. V is TRBV30 and J is TRBJ1-4; D unclear. V lost 4 bases and J lost 7, with 13 bases in between. The CDR3 covers 13 residues. Germline CDR1 is GTSNPN and CDR2 is SVGIG (reference sequence). CDR3 amino acids: CAWTVAVGEKLFF. CDR3 DNA: TGTGCCTGGACGGTAGCGGTCGGTGAAAAACTGTTTTTT.

The chain couples TRBV12-5 to TRBJ2-3; 8 nucleotides match TRBD1. Looked up from germline, CDR1 is LGHNT and CDR2 is FRNRAP. The CDR3 is 14 amino acids. V lost 1 base to trimming and J lost 3 bases; unmatched junction nucleotides: 0. This CDR3 reads CASGLGTGTDTQYF. CDR3 coding DNA: TGTGCTAGTGGTTTGGGGACAGGGACAGATACGCAGTATTTT. Combining the CDR3 with reference TRBV12-5 and TRBJ2-3 gives the whole variable domain DARVTQTPRHKVTEMGQEVTMRCQPILGHNTVFWYRQTMMQGLELLAYFRNRAPLDDSGMPKDRFSAEMPDATLATLKIQPSEPRDSAVYFCASGLGTGTDTQYFGPGTRLTVL.

The table lists this clone with a few counts. The chain links TRBV14 to TRBJ1-6, with D unclear. Germline V CDR1 and CDR2: SGHDN, FVKESK. CDR3 length: 15 residues. Trimming took 3 bases from V and 14 from J, leaving 20 bases between them. The CDR3 reads CASSQRLFASEALHF. The CDR3 region has the DNA TGTGCCAGCAGCCAGAGACTCTTCGCCTCGGAGGCCCTCCACTTT.

The chain is built from TRBV18 and TRBJ1-6, with 9 bases aligning to TRBD1. The germline CDR1 and CDR2 sequences are KGHSH and LQKENI. The length of the CDR3 is 14 residues. V trimming: 2 bases; J trimming: 9 bases; junction bases outside the gene matches: 2. In nucleotides, the CDR3 is TGTGCCAGCTCACCAGGACAGGGGTTTTCACCCCTCCACTTT. Translated: CASSPGQGFSPLHF.

The gene calls are TRBV10-3 and TRBJ2-6; 8 positions agree with TRBD1. This CDR3 region has 15 residues. CDR1 ENHRY and CDR2 SYGVKD come from the germline V gene. With 10 bases clipped from V and 4 bases from J, the junction kept 9 bases outside the gene matches. The CDR3 nucleotides are TGTGCCACCGCGACAGGGGTAACGGGGGCCAACGTCCTGACTTTC. Translated, it gives CATATGVTGANVLTF.